Below, 3 T cell receptor beta chains from the same sample are listed, as sequenced in a study of blood T cell repertoires in COVID-19. Libraries were prepared by immunoSEQ multiplex PCR; TCRdb keeps only in-frame clonotypes and omits some of them. The sample contains roughly 400,000 clones, approximately 90% of which appear only once. Sample: PBMCs or T cells enriched from blood (not recorded which). Receptor source: a man aged 25 to 40 who had recovered from COVID-19.

V gene TRBV3-1 (or the pseudogene TRBV3-2) combines with J gene TRBJ2-1; 12 bases map to TRBD1. CDR1 and CDR2 (germline): LGHDT, YNNKEL (reference sequence). This CDR3 is built from 15 residues. V lost 5 bases, J lost 4 bases, and 3 bases stayed unmatched. Here the CDR3 DNA reads TGTGCCAGCAGCACGGGACAGGGGGCATACAATGAGCAGTTCTTC. Encoded protein: CASSTGQGAYNEQFF.

The CDR3 DNA sequence: TGTGCCAGCAGCAGAAGAGCGGCGGGAGGGCCGGATACGCAGTATTTT. This gives the protein CASSRRAAGGPDTQYF. V and J are TRBV13 and TRBJ2-3, with TRBD2 matching over 9 bases. Per germline, CDR1 PRHDT and CDR2 FYEKMQ (reference sequence). The CDR3 runs 16 residues. Unmatched junction bases numbered 12, after V lost 5 bases and J lost 6 bases.

The chain links TRBV6-6 to TRBJ2-2, with D possibly being TRBD2 (6 bases). The V gene's germline CDR1 is MNHNY and CDR2 SVGAGI (reference sequence). The CDR3 spans 19 residues. The V gene lost 6 bases and the J gene lost 5 bases, with 28 bases spanning the gap. CDR3 bases: TGTGCCAGCAGCCGATCAAAGATAAGACTAGGTCAGCAGACCGGGGAGCTGTTTTTT. Translated, it gives CASSRSKIRLGQQTGELFF.